These 16 T cell receptor beta chains were sequenced from one sample in a study of technical replicates of blood from a handful of donors. Assay: immunoSEQ multiplex PCR; the TCRdb copy retains only in-frame clones and omits some. The table has approximately 59,000 clones, 90% to 95% seen once. The material sequenced was PBMCs. These receptors were collected from a human donor in good health. Some clones in this sample may be carry-over from other donors' samples.

This chain uses TRBV4-1 with TRBJ2-1; 8 bases agree with TRBD2. The trim removed 4 bases at V and 5 bases at J, leaving 4 bases unmatched. The germline V gene has CDR1 MGHRA and CDR2 YSYEKL. The CDR3 totals 14 residues. The CDR3 coding sequence is TGCGCCAGCAGCCCGGTAGCGGGACACAATGAGCAGTTCTTC. Its protein is CASSPVAGHNEQFF.

The gene calls are TRBV6-6 and TRBJ2-7; 11 nucleotides align to TRBD2. The CDR3 has 15 amino acids. Germline CDR1 MNHNY, CDR2 SVGAGI (reference sequence). Trimming removed 8 bases from V and 2 bases from J; junction bases left unmatched: 8. This chain's CDR3 is CASGLAGGNTYEQYF. The CDR3 nucleotides read TGTGCCAGCGGGCTAGCGGGGGGCAACACCTACGAGCAGTACTTC.

The chain uses TRBV6-6 and TRBJ2-2, with no clear D. Germline V gene data show CDR1 as MNHNY and CDR2 as SVGAGI (reference sequence). This CDR3 has 15 residues. V lost 1 base, J lost 0 bases, and 6 bases lay in between. CDR3 bases: TGTGCCAGCAGTTACTTCCAGGCGAACACCGGGGAGCTGTTTTTT. Translation gives CASSYFQANTGELFF.

The chain links TRBV4-2 to TRBJ1-2, with TRBD1 identical over 7 bases. The CDR3 runs to 16 residues. The junction had 8 bases not matched to a gene; V was cut back by 4 bases and J by 0 bases. From germline, CDR1 is LGHNA and CDR2 YNFKEQ. The DNA of the CDR3 is TGTGCCAGCAGCCCGAGTCAGACAGGGTCTAACTATGGCTACACCTTC. Translation gives CASSPSQTGSNYGYTF.

The chain couples TRBV6-4 to TRBJ1-3; a possible D gene is TRBD1 (5 bases). With 6 bases removed from V and 2 bases from J, the gap between germline ends came to 14 bases. In germline, CDR1 is MRHNA, CDR2 SNTAGT. The CDR3 extends over 15 amino acids. DNA for the CDR3: TGTGCCAGCAGACAGGCGCCGGGGGCTGGAAACACCATATATTTT. Protein product: CASRQAPGAGNTIYF.

In the case of this clone: Compared with germline, one end of the junction differs, possibly owing to a read error. This chain connects TRBV25-1 to TRBJ2-1; 12 bases are a match to TRBD2. Germline V gene sequence: CDR1 MGHDK, CDR2 SYGVNS. The CDR3 spans 15 residues. CDR3 residues: CASSESSGLAGYALF. Here the CDR3 DNA reads TGTGCCAGCAGTGAATCCTCCGGACTAGCGGGATATGCACTCTTC.

The chain carries TRBV18 and TRBJ1-4; 8 bases agree with TRBD1. Germline V gene lookup returns CDR1 KGHSH and CDR2 LQKENI. Losses at the gene ends were 3 bases for V and 10 bases for J; bases not matched to a gene: 7. The CDR3 spans 14 residues. This CDR3 reads CASSPSQGDRKLFF. The CDR3 DNA reads as TGTGCCAGCTCACCCTCACAGGGGGATCGAAAACTGTTTTTT.

The V and J genes are TRBV7-2 and TRBJ2-3, with 9 positions matching TRBD2. From germline, CDR1 is SGHTA and CDR2 FQGNSA. Trimming took 10 bases from V and 5 from J; bases not matched to a gene: 4. The CDR3 covers 12 residues. DNA of the CDR3: TGTGCCATAGCGGGGGTAGAAGATACGCAGTATTTT. Protein sequence: CAIAGVEDTQYF.

The chain employs TRBV9 and TRBJ2-5; possibly TRBD2 for D (6 bases). Germline CDR1 SGDLS, CDR2 YYNGEE. V lost 0 bases to trimming and J lost 4 bases, with 13 bases between them. This CDR3 is 15 amino acids long. The CDR3: CASSVETGVAETQYF. CDR3 DNA sequence: TGTGCCAGCAGCGTAGAAACGGGAGTGGCAGAGACCCAGTACTTC. Full variable domain (remainder filled in from reference TRBV9 and TRBJ2-5): DSGVTQTPKHLITATGQRVTLRCSPRSGDLSVYWYQQSLDQGLQFLIQYYNGEERAKGNILERFSAQQFPDLHSELNLSSLELGDSALYFCASSVETGVAETQYFGPGTRLLVL.

The chain has TRBV15 and TRBJ1-5; D is possibly TRBD1 (6 bases). Germline CDR1 LNHNV, CDR2 YYDKDF (reference sequence). CDR3 length: 15 amino acids. V was trimmed by 9 bases and J by 0 bases, leaving 15 bases between them. The CDR3 DNA reads TGTGCCACTCGGACAGATCCCCGTAGCAATCAGCCCCAGCATTTT. Its protein is CATRTDPRSNQPQHF.

The chain carries TRBV5-5 and TRBJ2-2; possible D gene TRBD2, 5 bases. From germline, CDR1 is SGHKS and CDR2 YYEKEE (reference sequence). This CDR3 is built from 15 residues. Trimming cost V 5 bases and J 2 bases, with 13 bases left between them. CDR3 DNA sequence: TGTGCCAGCAGATCAGGACTCGCCAACACCGGGGAGCTGTTTTTT. This translates into CASRSGLANTGELFF.

The rearrangement joins TRBV2 to TRBJ1-1; no clear D gene. In germline, CDR1 is SNHLY, CDR2 FYNNEI. This CDR3 is built from 12 residues. V shed 8 bases and J shed 0 bases, with 7 bases lying between them. The CDR3 reads CASPGLNTEAFF. The CDR3 region has the DNA TGTGCCAGCCCGGGGTTGAACACTGAAGCTTTCTTT.

This chain connects TRBV25-1 to TRBJ2-3; D might be TRBD2 (6 bases). Germline V gene data show CDR1 as MGHDK and CDR2 as SYGVNS. Trimming left V 3 bases short and J 2 bases short, with 9 bases between. The CDR3 is 14 residues long. The DNA for the CDR3 is TGTGCCAGCAGTGATACGGGAGTCACAGATACGCAGTATTTT. This codes for CASSDTGVTDTQYF.

The chain is built from TRBV29-1 and TRBJ2-5, with 10 bases lining up with TRBD2. Trimming took 5 bases from V and 4 from J; bases not matched to a gene: 16. This CDR3 comprises 17 residues. Germline V CDR1 and CDR2: SQVTM, ANQGSEA. CDR3 amino acids: CSVKPRSGGAEGETQYF. CDR3 in DNA: TGCAGCGTTAAGCCGAGGAGCGGGGGGGCCGAGGGAGAGACCCAGTACTTC.

This chain connects TRBV10-3 to TRBJ2-5; D possibly corresponds to TRBD1 (5 bases). Germline CDR1 reads ENHRY; CDR2 reads SYGVKD. The CDR3 sequence is 12 residues long. V was cut by 7 bases and J by 5 bases, with 11 bases left in between. CDR3 DNA: TGTGCCATCAATCTGGGGCGGGAGACCCAGTACTTC. This codes for CAINLGRETQYF.

This chain links TRBV6-5 with TRBJ1-4; unclear D gene. CDR1 is MNHEY and CDR2 is SVGAGI in the germline V gene. V was clipped by 3 bases and J by 4 bases, with 9 bases between them. The CDR3 extends over 14 amino acids. The CDR3 bases are TGTGCCAGCAGTTATAACGGGGATAATGAAAAACTGTTTTTT. It translates to CASSYNGDNEKLFF.